The source of this TCR beta chain is a study of identical twins. General observations from the study: Within cord blood, abundant beta clonotypes carried fewer insertions, but memory repertoires showed no such trend. Surplus twin overlap in beta out-of-frame sequences was less pronounced. Models underestimated TCR alpha sharing (out-of-frame) in monozygotic twins. The presence of invariant MAIT and iNKT cells could partly confound analyses of zero-insertion sequences.

Trimming shortened V by 0 bases and J by 0 bases, and 11 bases separated the two germline ends. CDR1 is SGHDT, CDR2 YYEEEE, per germline. There are 16 residues in the CDR3. Each CDR3 protein gets one entry after TCRdb re-called the 5' RACE reads with MiXCR. The sample holds about 330,000 distinct CDR3 sequences, roughly an eighth seen once. Comment on this clonotype: Its specificity is unknown.

These records were also assigned to another study, of yellow fever vaccine responses in identical twins.

The genes are TRBV5-6 and TRBJ2-3, with D maybe TRBD1 (5 bases). Sequencing input: CD8+ T cells sorted from blood. The receptor was isolated from a woman younger than 30 in good health. The CDR3 here is CASSLEGPYSTDTQYF. CDR3 DNA: TGTGCCAGCAGCTTGGAGGGGCCTTATAGCACAGATACGCAGTATTTT.